The rows below give T cell receptor beta chains drawn from one sample of a study of T cell responses to AZD1222 COVID-19 vaccine. Measured with immunoSEQ multiplex PCR; TCRdb has only the in-frame clones, and not every one. The data hold roughly 110,000 clones, with around 82% observed a single time. This material consisted of peripheral blood, taken on day 0 of AZD1222 vaccination. The receptor set was obtained from an adult in good health. The CDR3 runs from the conserved cysteine through the conserved F or W. Where a row states a size, it is once, few, many or the class of an expanded clone; other rows omit it.

abundance	len	v_gene	j_gene	CDR3aa
-	14	TRBV3-1/TRBV3-2	TRBJ2-7	CASSREGSSYEQYF
-	15	TRBV3-1/TRBV3-2	TRBJ1-1	CASSPAGGRNTEAFF
-	13	TRBV29-1	TRBJ2-7	CSVGRGSSYEQYF
-	11	TRBV7-9	TRBJ2-1	CASSFIREQFF
few	13	TRBV2	TRBJ1-5	CASAGGTNQPQHF
many	15	TRBV6-1	TRBJ1-6	CASSDLMMGNSPLHF
-	14	TRBV7-8	TRBJ1-2	CASSLEQVHYGYTF
-	14	TRBV19	TRBJ2-3	CASNLAGATDTQYF
-	14	TRBV28	TRBJ1-5	CASSSIGGIQPQHF
-	12	TRBV18	TRBJ2-1	CASSPGYNEQFF
-	16	TRBV6-5	TRBJ1-6	CASSYSDRLYNSPLHF
-	13	TRBV6-5	TRBJ1-1	CASSYGENTEAFF
-	13	TRBV9	TRBJ2-2	CASSLGATGELFF
-	16	TRBV11-3	TRBJ2-1	CASSPTSGGQYNEQFF
once	15	TRBV7-2	TRBJ1-1	CASSRNRLRNTEAFF
-	16	TRBV18	TRBJ1-3	CASSEQDGGTGNTIYF
-	15	TRBV28	TRBJ1-5	CASSLPGTVRLPQHF
-	14	TRBV7-8	TRBJ2-5	CASNPPRGWETQYF
-	15	TRBV4-2	TRBJ2-3	CASSHRSGGADTQYF
-	14	TRBV27	TRBJ2-5	CASSLQGGQETQYF
-	14	TRBV10-3	TRBJ2-7	CAISDQQNLGEQYF
-	15	TRBV5-1	TRBJ2-3	CASSLGGKAADTQYF
once	15	TRBV3-1/TRBV3-2	TRBJ1-6	CASSLSDRVRAPLHF
-	13	TRBV6-5	TRBJ1-6	CASRGTNNSPLHF
-	14	TRBV30	TRBJ1-2	CAWSSPWFGYGYTF
once	15	TRBV20-1	TRBJ1-5	CSASPPISPGQPQHF
-	15	TRBV6-5	TRBJ1-2	CASSYSNGGAYGYTF
-	15	TRBV19	TRBJ1-1	CASSRRGMPNTEAFF
-	12	TRBV5-1	TRBJ1-2	CASSSDSYGYTF
-	16	TRBV5-1	TRBJ1-6	CASSSLGQGANSPLHF